One and the same sample provided the 26 T cell receptor beta chains below, sequenced in a study of blood T cell repertoires in COVID-19. Clones were read by immunoSEQ multiplex PCR, and TCRdb kept only the in-frame ones, dropping some. Among around 300,000 clones, around 87% were seen once, and the ten largest hold approximately 0.98%. Material for sequencing was peripheral blood. These TCRs come from a woman aged 40 to 50 with COVID-19, enrolled during active disease.

The chain recombines TRBV5-4 with TRBJ1-2, with D hard to call. CDR3 length: 12 residues. V was shortened by 5 bases and J by 5 bases, with 10 bases between the two germline ends. The germline V gene encodes CDR1 SGHNT and CDR2 YYREEE (reference sequence). In DNA form, the CDR3 reads TGTGCCAGCAGTCCCGGTCGATATGGCTACACCTTC. The encoded protein is CASSPGRYGYTF.

The chain couples TRBV3-1 (or the pseudogene TRBV3-2) to TRBJ1-1; a possible D gene is TRBD1 (5 bases). With 0 bases removed from V and 1 base from J, the gap between germline ends came to 15 bases. This CDR3 is 17 amino acids long. The V gene's germline CDR1 is LGHDT and CDR2 YNNKEL (reference sequence). This CDR3 reads CASSQDVWRGQNTEAFF. CDR3 sequence (DNA): TGTGCCAGCAGCCAAGATGTATGGCGCGGACAGAACACTGAAGCTTTCTTT.

The chain recombines TRBV19 with TRBJ1-1; the match to TRBD1 covers 9 bases. V lost 7 bases and J lost 4; bases outside the gene matches: 7. This CDR3 contains 14 residues. CDR1 is LNHDA and CDR2 is SQIVND in the germline V gene (reference sequence). The CDR3 DNA follows: TGTGCCAGTACCTCTACAGGGGGCCTCACTGAAGCTTTCTTT. This sequence encodes CASTSTGGLTEAFF.

The chain combines TRBV28 with TRBJ2-1, with 12 bases that match TRBD1. Germline loops: CDR1 MDHEN, CDR2 SYDVKM. Losses at the gene ends were 7 bases for V and 8 bases for J; bases not matched to a gene: 3. The CDR3 length is 13 residues. CDR3 nucleotide sequence: TGTGCCAGCATGGGGACAGGGGGCTATGAGCAGTTCTTC. Amino acids: CASMGTGGYEQFF. The full variable domain, its missing parts supplied by reference TRBV28 and TRBJ2-1, is DVKVTQSSRYLVKRTGEKVFLECVQDMDHENMFWYRQDPGLGLRLIYFSYDVKMKEKGDIPEGYSVSREKKERFSLILESASTNQTSMYLCASMGTGGYEQFFGPGTRLTVL.

The chain has TRBV5-6 and TRBJ2-1; D is possibly TRBD1 (5 bases). Germline CDR1 reads SGHDT; CDR2 reads YYEEEE. Trimming removed 1 base at V and 0 bases at J, with 17 bases between. The length of the CDR3 is 18 residues. In DNA, the CDR3 is TGTGCCAGCAGCTTGAGGGGCTTTGTCGAGAGCTCCTACAATGAGCAGTTCTTC. Translation: CASSLRGFVESSYNEQFF.

This sequence joins TRBV4-2 and TRBJ1-5; D is perhaps TRBD1 (6 bases). V was trimmed by 4 bases and J by 7 bases, leaving 14 bases between them. CDR1 is LGHNA and CDR2 is YNFKEQ in the germline V gene. The CDR3 runs to 14 residues. CDR3 in amino acids: CASSPSEGDQPQHF. The CDR3 coding sequence is TGTGCCAGCAGCCCCTCCGAGGGGGACCAGCCCCAGCATTTT.

The chain uses TRBV5-8 and TRBJ2-7; 7 bases align to TRBD1. CDR3 length: 17 residues. CDR1 SGHTS and CDR2 YDEGEE come from the germline V gene. The junction had 12 bases not matched to a gene; V was cut back by 2 bases and J by 1 base. The CDR3 region is CASSLPMWTGPSYEQYF. The DNA for the CDR3 is TGTGCCAGCAGCTTACCGATGTGGACAGGCCCATCCTACGAGCAGTACTTC.

This chain's CDR3 is CASSLSDRGETQYF. The CDR3 DNA sequence: TGCGCCAGCAGCCTTTCGGACAGAGGAGAGACCCAGTACTTC. The gene calls are TRBV4-3 and TRBJ2-5; D is perhaps TRBD1 (6 bases). The CDR3 contains 14 residues. Trimming took 4 bases from V and 4 from J, leaving 13 bases between them. Germline CDR1 LGHNA, CDR2 YSLEER.

The rearrangement links TRBV25-1 to TRBJ2-2, with TRBD2 as a possible D gene (5 bases). This CDR3 spans 12 amino acids. CDR1 MGHDK and CDR2 SYGVNS come from the germline V gene. The V gene lost 8 bases and the J gene lost 9 bases, with 13 bases spanning the gap. The CDR3 DNA follows: TGTGCCAGCTCCTCCTTCGGGAGGGAGCTGTTTTTT. Amino acid sequence: CASSSFGRELFF.

The chain is built from TRBV29-1 and TRBJ2-3, with D perhaps TRBD1 (5 bases). The germline CDR1 and CDR2 sequences are SQVTM and ANQGSEA. Trimming stripped 5 bases from V and 0 bases from J, with 9 bases between. The CDR3 is made up of 13 amino acids. CDR3 sequence (DNA): TGCAGCGTTAAGGGGCATAGCACAGATACGCAGTATTTT. As protein: CSVKGHSTDTQYF.

The DNA of the CDR3 is TGTGCCAGTAGTATCACAGGGTCCCCTTCGCAGCCCCAGCATTTT. Its protein is CASSITGSPSQPQHF. The chain uses TRBV19 and TRBJ1-5; D perhaps matches TRBD1 (6 bases). The V end lost 3 bases, the J end lost 7 bases, and 16 bases lay between the germline ends. This CDR3 contains 15 residues. CDR1 is LNHDA, CDR2 SQIVND, per germline (reference sequence).

This clone has more than one count but fewer than ten. The chain is built from TRBV5-8 and TRBJ1-5; TRBD1 might be the D (5 bases). Germline loops: CDR1 SGHTS, CDR2 YDEGEE. V gave up 4 bases and J gave up 8 bases, with 16 bases separating them. CDR3 length: 14 residues. DNA for the CDR3: TGTGCCAGCAGCCAAATCCAGGGAAATAAGCCCCAGCATTTT. Protein sequence: CASSQIQGNKPQHF.

The rearrangement joins TRBV2 to TRBJ2-2; D is perhaps TRBD1 (6 bases). Germline CDR1 and CDR2: SNHLY and FYNNEI. The CDR3 contains 15 residues. V lost 7 bases to trimming and J lost 7 bases, with 19 bases between them. Written as DNA, the CDR3 is TGTGCCAGCAACAACGGTCAGGGGCGCCTCGGGGAGCTGTTTTTT. Translated: CASNNGQGRLGELFF.

The rearrangement links TRBV7-2 to TRBJ1-5; unclear D gene. Trimming left V 1 base short and J 6 bases short, with 7 bases between. The CDR3 runs to 13 residues. From germline, CDR1 is SGHTA and CDR2 FQGNSA. CDR3 nucleotides: TGTGCCAGCAGCTTAGTACCGGGTCAGCCCCAGCATTTT. Protein product: CASSLVPGQPQHF.

The chain is built from TRBV6-5 and TRBJ2-1; 7 bases fit TRBD1. The CDR3 contains 14 residues. The ends lost 4 bases at V and 4 bases at J; junction bases unmatched: 4. Per germline, CDR1 MNHEY and CDR2 SVGAGI. CDR3 protein: CASSSRQGYNEQFF. The CDR3 nucleotides read TGTGCCAGCAGTTCACGACAGGGATACAATGAGCAGTTCTTC.

V usage is TRBV5-6 and J usage is TRBJ1-3; 7 nucleotides agree with TRBD1. The CDR3 consists of 17 residues. The V segment lost 0 bases and the J segment 0 bases; nucleotides outside the gene matches: 6. The germline gives CDR1 SGHDT, CDR2 YYEEEE. CDR3 bases: TGTGCCAGCAGCTTGGCCCCACAGGGGCACTCTGGAAACACCATATATTTT. Protein sequence: CASSLAPQGHSGNTIYF.

The J gene is TRBJ1-5, the V gene TRBV2, with D perhaps TRBD1 (6 bases). Looked up from germline, CDR1 is SNHLY and CDR2 is FYNNEI. The CDR3 is 14 amino acids. V lost 7 bases, J lost 5 bases, and 15 bases lay in between. Written as DNA, the CDR3 is TGTGCCAGCAAGGGGGTGGGCAGCTATCAGCCCCAGCATTTT. Its protein is CASKGVGSYQPQHF. The full variable domain, its missing parts supplied by reference TRBV2 and TRBJ1-5, is EPEVTQTPSHQVTQMGQEVILRCVPISNHLYFYWYRQILGQKVEFLVSFYNNEISEKSEIFDDQFSVERPDGSNFTLKIRSTKLEDSAMYFCASKGVGSYQPQHFGDGTRLSIL.

The rearrangement joins TRBV6-5 to TRBJ1-5; D is undetermined. The CDR3 runs to 13 residues. Per the germline V gene, CDR1 is MNHEY and CDR2 is SVGAGI. With 2 bases removed from V and 4 bases from J, the gap between germline ends came to 6 bases. The chain's CDR3 is CASSYRGNQPQHF. CDR3 bases: TGTGCCAGCAGTTACCGAGGGAATCAGCCCCAGCATTTT.

This clone turned up a few times. The chain combines TRBV7-2 with TRBJ1-5, with D perhaps TRBD1 (6 bases). The CDR3 length is 13 residues. V dropped 5 bases and J dropped 10 bases, with 15 bases sitting between them. Germline loops: CDR1 SGHTA, CDR2 FQGNSA. CDR3 DNA sequence: TGTGCCAGCAGCGCCGGGACATCCCGACCCCAGCATTTT. It encodes CASSAGTSRPQHF.

The V call is TRBV15, the J call TRBJ1-1, with 11 positions matching TRBD1. In germline, CDR1 is LNHNV, CDR2 YYDKDF (reference sequence). The junction had 6 bases not matched to a gene; V was cut back by 1 base and J by 5 bases. This CDR3 is 16 amino acids long. The CDR3 sequence is CATSRGPGQGDTEAFF. Written as DNA, the CDR3 is TGTGCCACCAGCAGAGGACCGGGACAGGGGGATACTGAAGCTTTCTTT.

This clone was seen a handful of times. This rearrangement joins TRBV9 to TRBJ1-5; 8 bases line up with TRBD1. From germline, CDR1 is SGDLS and CDR2 YYNGEE. The CDR3 loop spans 17 amino acids. Trimming cost V 4 bases and J 2 bases; bases outside gene matches: 11. In nucleotides, the CDR3 is TGTGCCAGCAGCCCCGGGGCAGGGGGCACCGGCAATCAGCCCCAGCATTTT. It codes for CASSPGAGGTGNQPQHF.

V and J are TRBV7-3 and TRBJ2-1; 7 bases fit TRBD1. There are 12 residues in the CDR3. V gave up 4 bases and J gave up 7 bases; unmatched junction bases: 1. Germline loops: CDR1 SGHTA, CDR2 FQGTGA. The CDR3 reads CASSSQGNEQFF. In DNA form, the CDR3 reads TGTGCCAGCAGCTCACAGGGGAATGAGCAGTTCTTC.

This clone has a single count. The chain recombines TRBV19 with TRBJ2-3; the D gene is possibly TRBD2 (6 bases). Trimming pared 1 base from V and 4 bases from J, leaving 12 bases between. CDR1 is LNHDA, CDR2 SQIVND, per germline (reference sequence). The CDR3 has 15 residues. CDR3 in DNA: TGTGCCAGTAGTATAGCGGGAGTTCAGGCAGATACGCAGTATTTT. Protein: CASSIAGVQADTQYF.

Written as DNA, the CDR3 is TGTGCCAGCAGTTTACCCGGCGGTGAGCAGTACTTC. Translation: CASSLPGGEQYF. The chain is built from TRBV27 and TRBJ2-7; unclear D gene. The CDR3 spans 12 residues. V lost 2 bases to trimming and J lost 7 bases, with 9 bases between them. CDR1 is MNHEY, CDR2 SMNVEV, per germline (reference sequence).

The sample holds one count of this clone. The genes are TRBV3-1 (or the pseudogene TRBV3-2) and TRBJ2-4; 7 nucleotides line up with TRBD1. V lost 3 bases to trimming and J lost 3 bases; unmatched junction nucleotides: 11. The CDR3 consists of 17 residues. Germline CDR1 and CDR2: LGHDT and YNNKEL (reference sequence). CDR3 DNA: TGTGCCAGCAGCCAGAGTGACAGGGCCCTCGTCAAAAACATTCAGTACTTC. It codes for CASSQSDRALVKNIQYF.

The chain links TRBV5-1 to TRBJ2-7; 7 positions match TRBD1. The CDR3 runs 13 residues. The germline V gene encodes CDR1 SGHRS and CDR2 YFSETQ. V lost 2 bases to trimming and J lost 2 bases; unmatched junction nucleotides: 1. The CDR3 DNA sequence: TGCGCCAGCAGCTTCAGGGGGACCTACGAGCAGTACTTC. This translates into CASSFRGTYEQYF. Looking up the rest from reference TRBV5-1 and TRBJ2-7 gives the full variable domain: KAGVTQTPRYLIKTRGQQVTLSCSPISGHRSVSWYQQTPGQGLQFLFEYFSETQRNKGNFPGRFSGRQFSNSRSEMNVSTLELGDSALYLCASSFRGTYEQYFGPGTRLTVT.